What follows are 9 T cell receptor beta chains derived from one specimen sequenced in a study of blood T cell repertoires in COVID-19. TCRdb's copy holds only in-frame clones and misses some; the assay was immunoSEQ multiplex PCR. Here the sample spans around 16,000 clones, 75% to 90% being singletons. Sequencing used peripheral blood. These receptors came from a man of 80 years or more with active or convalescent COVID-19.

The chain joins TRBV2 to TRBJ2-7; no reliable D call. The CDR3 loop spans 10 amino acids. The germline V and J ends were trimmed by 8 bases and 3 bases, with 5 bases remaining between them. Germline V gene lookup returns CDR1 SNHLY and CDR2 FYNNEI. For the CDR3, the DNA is TGTGCCAGCGGAGACTACGAGCAGTACTTC. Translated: CASGDYEQYF. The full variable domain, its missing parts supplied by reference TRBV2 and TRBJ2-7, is EPEVTQTPSHQVTQMGQEVILRCVPISNHLYFYWYRQILGQKVEFLVSFYNNEISEKSEIFDDQFSVERPDGSNFTLKIRSTKLEDSAMYFCASGDYEQYFGPGTRLTVT.

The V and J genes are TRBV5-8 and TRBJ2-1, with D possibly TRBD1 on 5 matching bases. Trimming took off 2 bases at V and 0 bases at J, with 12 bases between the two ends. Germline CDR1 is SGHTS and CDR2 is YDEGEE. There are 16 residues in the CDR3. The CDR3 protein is CASSLRGLSSYNEQFF. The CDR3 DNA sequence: TGTGCCAGCAGCTTAAGGGGCCTTAGCTCCTACAATGAGCAGTTCTTC.

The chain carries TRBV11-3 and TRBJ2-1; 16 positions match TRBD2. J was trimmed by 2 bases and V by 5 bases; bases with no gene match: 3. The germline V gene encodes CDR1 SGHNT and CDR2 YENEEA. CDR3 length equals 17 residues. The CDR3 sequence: CASSIGTSGGAYNEQFF. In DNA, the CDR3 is TGTGCCAGCAGCATCGGGACTAGCGGGGGGGCCTACAATGAGCAGTTCTTC.

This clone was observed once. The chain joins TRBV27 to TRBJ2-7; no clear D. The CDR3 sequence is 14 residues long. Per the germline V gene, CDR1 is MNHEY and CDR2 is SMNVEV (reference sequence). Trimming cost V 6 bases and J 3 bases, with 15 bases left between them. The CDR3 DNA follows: TGTGCCAGCAGCGTTACCCGAGGCAGCTACGAGCAGTACTTC. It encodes CASSVTRGSYEQYF.

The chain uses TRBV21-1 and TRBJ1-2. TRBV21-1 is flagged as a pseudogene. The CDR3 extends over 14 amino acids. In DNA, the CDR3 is TGTGCCAGCAGCATGGGGGGGTTTGGGTATGGCTACACCTTC. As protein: CASSMGGFGYGYTF.

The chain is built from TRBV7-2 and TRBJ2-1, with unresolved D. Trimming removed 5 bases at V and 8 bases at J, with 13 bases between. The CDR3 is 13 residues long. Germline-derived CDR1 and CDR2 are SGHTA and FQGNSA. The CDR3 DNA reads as TGTGCCAGCAGCCCTCAGAGAGGCCATGAGCAGTTCTTC. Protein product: CASSPQRGHEQFF. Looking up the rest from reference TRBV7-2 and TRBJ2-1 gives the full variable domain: GAGVSQSPSNKVTEKGKDVELRCDPISGHTALYWYRQSLGQGLEFLIYFQGNSAPDKSGLPSDRFSAERTGGSVSTLTIQRTQQEDSAVYLCASSPQRGHEQFFGPGTRLTVL.

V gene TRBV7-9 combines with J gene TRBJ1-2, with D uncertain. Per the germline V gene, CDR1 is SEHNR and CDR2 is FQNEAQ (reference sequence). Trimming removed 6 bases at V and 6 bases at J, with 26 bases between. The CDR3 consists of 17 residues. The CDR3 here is CASSRWSGERLGHGYTF. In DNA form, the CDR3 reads TGTGCCAGCAGTCGTTGGAGCGGGGAGAGACTCGGACATGGCTACACCTTC. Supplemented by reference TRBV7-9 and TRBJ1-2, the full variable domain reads DTGVSQNPRHKITKRGQNVTFRCDPISEHNRLYWYRQTLGQGPEFLTYFQNEAQLEKSRLLSDRFSAERPKGSFSTLEIQRTEQGDSAMYLCASSRWSGERLGHGYTFGSGTRLTVV.

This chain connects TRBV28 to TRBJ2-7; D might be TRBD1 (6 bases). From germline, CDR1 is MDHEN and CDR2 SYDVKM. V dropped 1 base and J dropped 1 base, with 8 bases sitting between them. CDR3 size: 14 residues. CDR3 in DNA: TGTGCCAGCAGTTTATTACAGGGATCCTACGAGCAGTACTTC. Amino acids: CASSLLQGSYEQYF.

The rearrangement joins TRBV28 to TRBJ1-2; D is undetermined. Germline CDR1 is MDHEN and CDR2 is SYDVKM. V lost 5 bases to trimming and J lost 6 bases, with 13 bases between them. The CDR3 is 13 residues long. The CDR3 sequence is CASSRERLDGYTF. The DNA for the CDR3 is TGTGCCAGCAGTCGAGAGCGTTTAGATGGCTACACCTTC.